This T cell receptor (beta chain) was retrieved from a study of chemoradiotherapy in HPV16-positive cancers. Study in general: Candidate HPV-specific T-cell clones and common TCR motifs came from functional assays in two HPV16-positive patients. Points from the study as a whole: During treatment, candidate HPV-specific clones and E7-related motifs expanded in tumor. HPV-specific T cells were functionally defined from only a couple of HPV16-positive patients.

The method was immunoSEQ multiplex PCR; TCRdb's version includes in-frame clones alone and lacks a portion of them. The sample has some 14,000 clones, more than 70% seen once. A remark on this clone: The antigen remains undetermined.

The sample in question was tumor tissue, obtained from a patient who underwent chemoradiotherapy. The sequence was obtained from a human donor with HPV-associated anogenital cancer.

CDR3 sequence: CASSLEGYEQYF. CDR3 nucleotide sequence: TGTGCCAGCTCACTAGAGGGGTACGAGCAGTACTTC. J is TRBJ2-7 and V is TRBV18; the D call may be TRBD1 or TRBD2 (5 bases each). The CDR3 sequence is 12 residues long. Germline CDR1 reads KGHSH; CDR2 reads LQKENI. Trimming removed 4 bases at V and 4 bases at J, with 8 bases between. Together with reference TRBV18 and TRBJ2-7, the CDR3 gives the full variable domain: NAGVMQNPRHLVRRRGQEARLRCSPMKGHSHVYWYRQLPEEGLKFMVYLQKENIIDESGMPKERFSAEFPKEGPSILRIQQVVRGDSAAYFCASSLEGYEQYFGPGTRLTVT.